These 31 T cell receptor beta chains came from one sample sequenced in a study of CD8+ T cells in alopecia areata. The treatment: oral pan-JAK inhibitor, 5-10 mg twice daily. As the sequencing template, cDNA was produced by extracting RNA and reverse transcribing it. Profiling relied on immunoSEQ multiplex PCR, and the TCRdb table lists in-frame clones only, not all of them. This sample carries about 160,000 clones, roughly two thirds of them seen once, and the ten largest clones take 0.75% to 0.95%. Sample: CD4+ T cells sorted from blood, taken at week 4, from a patient treated with tofacitinib. These receptors all stem from a human donor with alopecia areata.

The genes are TRBV27 and TRBJ2-2; TRBD1 agrees at 7 bases. The V gene's germline CDR1 is MNHEY and CDR2 SMNVEV (reference sequence). The CDR3 length is 15 residues. J gave up 7 bases and V 2 bases, and 7 bases lay outside the gene matches. The CDR3 here is CASSLLTGVVGELFF. The CDR3 coding sequence is TGTGCCAGCAGTTTACTCACAGGGGTGGTCGGGGAGCTGTTTTTT.

J is TRBJ2-3 and V is TRBV11-2; D not resolved. CDR3 length: 12 residues. The V and J ends lost 5 bases and 6 bases respectively, with 9 bases between them. Germline assignment: CDR1 SGHAT and CDR2 FQNNGV. Here the CDR3 DNA reads TGTGCCAGCAGCCTTGACACCGATACGCAGTATTTT. Translated: CASSLDTDTQYF.

This clone has more than one count but fewer than ten. The genes are TRBV10-3 and TRBJ1-2; 12 bases line up with TRBD1. V lost 0 bases to trimming and J lost 7 bases; unmatched junction nucleotides: 9. CDR1 ENHRY and CDR2 SYGVKD come from the germline V gene. This CDR3 has 17 residues. Here the CDR3 DNA reads TGTGCCATCAGTGAGTCTCGGGACAGGGGGCGCCGACGTGGCTACACCTTC. Its protein is CAISESRDRGRRRGYTF.

The chain joins TRBV2 to TRBJ2-2, with D uncertain. V lost 6 bases to trimming and J lost 0 bases, with 11 bases between them. This CDR3 has 15 residues. The V gene's germline CDR1 is SNHLY and CDR2 FYNNEI. The CDR3 DNA follows: TGTGCCAGCAGCCCTAGGACGGCGAACACCGGGGAGCTGTTTTTT. It specifies CASSPRTANTGELFF.

This clone was picked up one time. V usage is TRBV29-1 and J usage is TRBJ2-5, with D possibly being TRBD1 (6 bases). Trimming shortened V by 1 base and J by 5 bases, and 14 bases separated the two germline ends. The germline CDR1 and CDR2 sequences are SQVTM and ANQGSEA. This CDR3 contains 14 residues. In nucleotides, the CDR3 is TGCAGCGTTGAAGCGGACAGCCCGGGGGAGACCCAGTACTTC. Translating gives CSVEADSPGETQYF.

The rearrangement uses TRBV13 and TRBJ2-5; D assignment may be TRBD1 or TRBD2 (7 bases each). Germline CDR1 is PRHDT and CDR2 is FYEKMQ (reference sequence). The CDR3 sequence is 18 residues long. The germline V and J ends were trimmed by 7 bases and 5 bases, with 29 bases remaining between them. Written as DNA, the CDR3 is TGTGCCAGCACCCCACGGGCAGGGGGTAGCGGGTTATGGGAGACCCAGTACTTC. Translated, it gives CASTPRAGGSGLWETQYF.

The chain combines TRBV30 with TRBJ1-5, with 8 bases aligning to TRBD1. The ends lost 3 bases at V and 5 bases at J; junction bases unmatched: 9. This CDR3 comprises 15 residues. Germline V gene sequence: CDR1 GTSNPN, CDR2 SVGIG (reference sequence). This CDR3 is CAWREAARGHQPQHF. For the CDR3, the DNA is TGTGCCTGGAGAGAAGCGGCCAGGGGGCATCAGCCCCAGCATTTT.

The V gene is TRBV7-2, the J gene TRBJ2-5; TRBD1 matches at 7 bases. The length of the CDR3 is 15 residues. CDR1 is SGHTA, CDR2 FQGNSA, per germline. Trimming at V came to 4 bases and at J to 2 bases, leaving 7 bases not matched to a gene. The CDR3 DNA reads as TGTGCCAGCAGCTCTTGGACAGGCCTACAAGAGACCCAGTACTTC. Its protein product is CASSSWTGLQETQYF.

The genes are TRBV7-2 and TRBJ1-6; D not certain. Germline values: CDR1 SGHTA, CDR2 FQGNSA. V was shortened by 3 bases and J by 9 bases, with 9 bases between the two germline ends. The CDR3 covers 13 residues. CDR3 region: CASSFPGGSPLHF. In DNA form, the CDR3 reads TGTGCCAGCAGCTTCCCCGGTGGTTCACCCCTCCACTTT.

This clone has more than one count but fewer than ten. The V call is TRBV25-1, the J call TRBJ1-5; possibly TRBD1 for D (6 bases). Germline values: CDR1 MGHDK, CDR2 SYGVNS. V lost 1 base to trimming and J lost 0 bases, with 16 bases between them. This CDR3 contains 18 residues. Written as DNA, the CDR3 is TGTGCCAGCAGTGAATCGAAGGACAGCCTTTATAGCAATCAGCCCCAGCATTTT. It translates to CASSESKDSLYSNQPQHF.

This chain uses TRBV6-6 with TRBJ1-4; D remains unclear. The CDR3 has 16 residues. The germline V and J ends were trimmed by 6 bases and 5 bases, with 19 bases remaining between them. From germline, CDR1 is MNHNY and CDR2 SVGAGI (reference sequence). The CDR3 here is CASSTTWSTRNEKLFF. CDR3 sequence (DNA): TGTGCCAGCAGCACCACATGGTCGACAAGAAATGAAAAACTGTTTTTT.

The gene calls are TRBV6-5 and TRBJ1-2; TRBD1 matches at 7 bases. The CDR3 is 15 residues long. Germline V CDR1 and CDR2: MNHEY, SVGAGI. Trimming at V came to 7 bases and at J to 4 bases, leaving 12 bases not matched to a gene. The CDR3 region is CASTYGAGGLYGYTF. The CDR3 nucleotides are TGTGCCAGCACCTACGGGGCAGGGGGTCTCTATGGCTACACCTTC.

This rearrangement joins TRBV2 to TRBJ2-5; the D gene is possibly TRBD2 (6 bases). There are 15 residues in the CDR3. V was trimmed by 3 bases and J by 5 bases, leaving 16 bases between them. In germline, CDR1 is SNHLY, CDR2 FYNNEI. The CDR3 sequence: CASSDPSAGGETQYF. CDR3 coding DNA: TGTGCCAGCAGTGATCCATCCGCCGGAGGGGAGACCCAGTACTTC.

This rearrangement joins TRBV7-8 to TRBJ2-5; TRBD2 aligns across 10 bases. V shed 1 base and J 5 bases; nucleotides not matched to a gene: 4. Germline lookup yields CDR1 SGHVS and CDR2 FQNEAQ. CDR3 length: 15 residues. In nucleotides, the CDR3 is TGTGCCAGCAGCTTAGGAGCGGGGGGGCCGGAGACCCAGTACTTC. The encoded protein is CASSLGAGGPETQYF.

This clone was seen once. This sequence joins TRBV7-9 and TRBJ2-7, with D possibly matching TRBD2 (6 bases). CDR3 size: 14 residues. V dropped 11 bases and J dropped 2 bases, with 19 bases sitting between them. CDR1 is SEHNR, CDR2 FQNEAQ, per germline (reference sequence). CDR3 sequence (DNA): TGTGCCGTTAGTCCCGCGGGGCTCCCCTACGAGCAGTACTTC. It encodes CAVSPAGLPYEQYF.

Concerning this clone itself: Other DNA sequences in the same sample also yield this CDR3. The gene calls are TRBV5-1 and TRBJ1-6; no definite D call. Per germline, CDR1 SGHRS and CDR2 YFSETQ. Trimming stripped 4 bases from V and 7 bases from J, with 9 bases between. This CDR3 has 13 amino acids. The CDR3 reads CASSADPNSPLHF. The CDR3 DNA is TGCGCCAGCAGCGCGGACCCGAATTCACCCCTCCACTTT.

The chain couples TRBV4-1 to TRBJ1-2; TRBD1 is a possible D gene (5 bases). This CDR3 is built from 14 residues. Trimming stripped 4 bases from V and 3 bases from J, with 12 bases between. Germline values: CDR1 MGHRA, CDR2 YSYEKL. The DNA of the CDR3 is TGCGCCAGCAGCCTACTGTGGGGGGACTATGGCTACACCTTC. Protein: CASSLLWGDYGYTF.

The rearrangement joins TRBV25-1 to TRBJ1-1; possibly TRBD1 for D (6 bases). The germline V gene has CDR1 MGHDK and CDR2 SYGVNS. The CDR3 runs to 14 residues. V was trimmed by 2 bases and J by 4 bases, leaving 11 bases between them. Here the CDR3 DNA reads TGTGCCAGCAGTGAAGGGGGGCTTGGCACTGAAGCTTTCTTT. Translation: CASSEGGLGTEAFF.

The chain is built from TRBV5-6 and TRBJ2-2; D remains ambiguous. Trimming shortened V by 4 bases and J by 5 bases, and 3 bases separated the two germline ends. The germline gives CDR1 SGHDT, CDR2 YYEEEE. There are 11 residues in the CDR3. Here the CDR3 reads CASSRTGELFF. CDR3 DNA: TGTGCCAGCAGCCGTACCGGGGAGCTGTTTTTT. The full variable domain, rest sourced from reference TRBV5-6 and TRBJ2-2, is DAGVTQSPTHLIKTRGQQVTLRCSPKSGHDTVSWYQQALGQGPQFIFQYYEEEERQRGNFPDRFSGHQFPNYSSELNVNALLLGDSALYLCASSRTGELFFGEGSRLTVL.

This chain links TRBV29-1 with TRBJ2-7; D possibly corresponds to TRBD2 (7 bases). V was trimmed by 6 bases and J by 3 bases, leaving 12 bases between them. The length of the CDR3 is 12 residues. CDR1 is SQVTM, CDR2 ANQGSEA, per germline. Here the CDR3 reads CSVRGDYYEQYF. In nucleotides, the CDR3 is TGCAGCGTGAGGGGGGACTACTACGAGCAGTACTTC.

The chain joins TRBV27 to TRBJ2-1; D tentatively reads TRBD1 or TRBD2 (5 bases each). Per the germline V gene, CDR1 is MNHEY and CDR2 is SMNVEV (reference sequence). V lost 3 bases to trimming and J lost 7 bases, with 16 bases between them. The length of the CDR3 is 15 residues. Written as DNA, the CDR3 is TGTGCCAGCAGTTTGAGAGGGGTCAATAAGAATGAGCAGTTCTTC. Residues: CASSLRGVNKNEQFF.

V and J are TRBV30 and TRBJ2-3; TRBD2 agrees at 7 bases. This CDR3 is 14 amino acids long. CDR1 is GTSNPN, CDR2 SVGIG, per germline (reference sequence). V shed 4 bases and J 2 bases; nucleotides not matched to a gene: 6. In DNA, the CDR3 is TGTGCCTGGAAGACGGGGGGATACACAGATACGCAGTATTTT. Translating it yields CAWKTGGYTDTQYF.

This chain uses TRBV5-1 with TRBJ2-1, with 7 bases lining up with TRBD1. Germline CDR1 SGHRS, CDR2 YFSETQ. J was trimmed by 5 bases and V by 3 bases; bases with no gene match: 8. This CDR3 region has 15 residues. The CDR3 coding sequence is TGCGCCAGCAGCTCCACAGACAGGGAAAACAATGAGCAGTTCTTC. Translated, it gives CASSSTDRENNEQFF.

The chain joins TRBV7-8 to TRBJ2-5; D is uncertain. Germline lookup yields CDR1 SGHVS and CDR2 FQNEAQ. The V gene lost 5 bases and the J gene lost 2 bases, with 3 bases spanning the gap. CDR3 length: 11 amino acids. CDR3 in amino acids: CASSVQETQYF. Here the CDR3 DNA reads TGTGCCAGCAGCGTACAAGAGACCCAGTACTTC.

The chain combines TRBV30 with TRBJ1-2; no clear D gene. The germline CDR1 and CDR2 sequences are GTSNPN and SVGIG (reference sequence). The CDR3 length is 15 residues. V was pared by 3 bases and J by 8 bases, with 22 bases between. CDR3 nucleotides: TGTGCCTGGAGGTCTCCTGCGAGGGTCCAAAGAGGCTACACCTTC. Translating it yields CAWRSPARVQRGYTF.

This clone has more than one count but fewer than ten. The chain couples TRBV30 to TRBJ2-5; TRBD2 matches 8 bases. The ends lost 8 bases at V and 2 bases at J; junction bases unmatched: 4. Germline V gives CDR1 GTSNPN, CDR2 SVGIG (reference sequence). CDR3 size: 12 residues. Written as DNA, the CDR3 is TGTGCCAAGTCTAGCGGGCAAGAGACCCAGTACTTC. Protein: CAKSSGQETQYF.

This clone was observed a handful of times. V gene TRBV5-6 combines with J gene TRBJ2-7, with TRBD1 as a possible D gene (6 bases). The CDR3 has 13 residues. The germline V gene has CDR1 SGHDT and CDR2 YYEEEE. V gave up 0 bases and J gave up 3 bases, with 7 bases separating them. In DNA form, the CDR3 reads TGTGCCAGCAGCTTGGTACAGGGCTACGAGCAGTACTTC. Translating it yields CASSLVQGYEQYF.

V gene TRBV5-4 combines with J gene TRBJ2-5; D possibly matches TRBD1 or TRBD2 (5 bases each). CDR3 size: 14 residues. Germline loops: CDR1 SGHNT, CDR2 YYREEE (reference sequence). The ends were cut back, 4 bases at V and 4 bases at J, with 14 bases in the middle. CDR3 DNA sequence: TGTGCCAGCAGCAGCAATCAGAGGGGAGAGACCCAGTACTTC. It translates to CASSSNQRGETQYF.

This chain connects TRBV15 to TRBJ1-6, with unresolved D. Trimming cost V 3 bases and J 7 bases, with 7 bases left between them. CDR1 is LNHNV and CDR2 is YYDKDF in the germline V gene (reference sequence). The CDR3 is made up of 13 amino acids. CDR3 nucleotides: TGTGCCACCAGCAGGACTTCAAATTCACCCCTCCACTTT. Protein sequence: CATSRTSNSPLHF.

The chain uses TRBV6-5 and TRBJ2-1; the D is unclear. Trimming pared 5 bases from V and 10 bases from J, leaving 21 bases between. The germline CDR1 and CDR2 sequences are MNHEY and SVGAGI. CDR3 length: 15 residues. The DNA for the CDR3 is TGTGCCAGCAGTCTCAACCCCTCTCCTGCCGCGGAGCAGTTCTTC. This gives the protein CASSLNPSPAAEQFF.

J is TRBJ1-1 and V is TRBV5-1; the D gene is possibly TRBD1 (5 bases). Trimming removed 2 bases from V and 1 base from J, with 9 bases in between. The CDR3 is 14 amino acids. Germline-derived CDR1 and CDR2 are SGHRS and YFSETQ. CDR3 coding DNA: TGCGCCAGCAGCTTTGGGGGAACGAACACTGAAGCTTTCTTT. The encoded protein is CASSFGGTNTEAFF.